The 21 T cell receptor beta chains below all came from one sample that was sequenced in a study of CD8+CD57+ T cells in acquired aplastic anemia. All sequencing subjects had displayed CD8+CD57+ cell expansion on flow cytometry. Investigators profiled TCR beta VDJ and CDR3 from genomic DNA template. TCRdb reprocessed the reads via MiXCR and lists one record per CDR3 protein. This table has 150,000 to 180,000 distinct CDR3 sequences, 40% to 65% appearing once. Source material: sorted CD4+, CD8+, or CD8+CD57+ T cells (not recorded which) from PBMCs. The receptors stem from a human donor with aplastic anemia.

The chain couples TRBV15 to TRBJ2-6; no definite D call. CDR1 and CDR2 (germline): LNHNV, YYDKDF (reference sequence). V shed 0 bases and J shed 0 bases, with 0 bases lying between them. The CDR3 consists of 14 residues. CDR3 in DNA: TGTGCCACCAGCAGAGACTCTGGGGCCAACGTCCTGACTTTC. This encodes CATSRDSGANVLTF.

V usage is TRBV10-3 and J usage is TRBJ1-2; D call uncertain. Germline CDR1 and CDR2: ENHRY and SYGVKD. The ends were cut back, 2 bases at V and 3 bases at J, with 7 bases in the middle. This CDR3 has 13 amino acids. The CDR3 coding sequence is TGTGCCATCAGTGAGCCACGGGACTATGGCTACACCTTC. Amino acids: CAISEPRDYGYTF.

This chain joins TRBV10-3 and TRBJ1-6; 7 bases line up with TRBD1. Germline CDR1 is ENHRY and CDR2 is SYGVKD. J was trimmed by 9 bases and V by 0 bases; bases with no gene match: 5. CDR3 length: 15 amino acids. The DNA for the CDR3 is TGTGCCATCAGTGAGTCGTCCAGGGGGGTTTCACCCCTCCACTTT. It translates to CAISESSRGVSPLHF.

This clonotype was counted at least ten times. The rearrangement links TRBV19 to TRBJ1-6; D is undetermined. This CDR3 contains 11 residues. The V and J ends lost 6 bases and 14 bases respectively, with 11 bases between them. Germline V gene data show CDR1 as LNHDA and CDR2 as SQIVND (reference sequence). The CDR3, as DNA: TGTGCCAGTAGCTTAGGGAGCACCCTCCACTTT. This sequence encodes CASSLGSTLHF.

The rearrangement links TRBV5-1 to TRBJ2-3; 9 nucleotides match TRBD1. CDR1 SGHRS and CDR2 YFSETQ come from the germline V gene. V lost 3 bases, J lost 0 bases, and 2 bases stayed unmatched. There are 15 residues in the CDR3. In nucleotides, the CDR3 is TGCGCCAGCAGCTCGGACAGGGGAAGCACAGATACGCAGTATTTT. This encodes CASSSDRGSTDTQYF. The whole variable domain, filled in from reference TRBV5-1 and TRBJ2-3, reads KAGVTQTPRYLIKTRGQQVTLSCSPISGHRSVSWYQQTPGQGLQFLFEYFSETQRNKGNFPGRFSGRQFSNSRSEMNVSTLELGDSALYLCASSSDRGSTDTQYFGPGTRLTVL.

Ten or more counts support this clonotype. The rearrangement joins TRBV9 to TRBJ2-4, with D tentatively TRBD2 (5 bases). The V gene's germline CDR1 is SGDLS and CDR2 YYNGEE. The V gene lost 2 bases and the J gene lost 8 bases, with 11 bases spanning the gap. The CDR3 loop spans 13 amino acids. The CDR3 spells CASSVGGSDIQYF. The DNA for the CDR3 is TGTGCCAGCAGCGTCGGCGGGTCGGACATTCAGTACTTC. The full variable domain, in which reference TRBV9 and TRBJ2-4 provide the parts outside the CDR3, is DSGVTQTPKHLITATGQRVTLRCSPRSGDLSVYWYQQSLDQGLQFLIQYYNGEERAKGNILERFSAQQFPDLHSELNLSSLELGDSALYFCASSVGGSDIQYFGAGTRLSVL.

This clonotype was observed at least ten times. This chain connects TRBV6-1 to TRBJ2-1, with unresolved D. CDR1 is MNHNS and CDR2 is SASEGT in the germline V gene. The CDR3 is 15 residues long. V was trimmed by 2 bases and J by 7 bases, leaving 15 bases between them. CDR3 coding DNA: TGTGCCAGCAGTGAAAGGATTACATCTATTAATGAGCAGTTCTTC. This translates into CASSERITSINEQFF.

This clonotype has ten or more counts. The chain is built from TRBV11-2 and TRBJ2-4; the D is unclear. The germline gives CDR1 SGHAT, CDR2 FQNNGV. The germline V and J ends were trimmed by 5 bases and 7 bases, with 15 bases remaining between them. This CDR3 spans 14 amino acids. CDR3: CASSSKVGKNIQYF. CDR3 DNA sequence: TGTGCCAGCAGCAGCAAGGTAGGAAAGAACATTCAGTACTTC. Together with reference TRBV11-2 and TRBJ2-4, the CDR3 gives the full variable domain: EAGVAQSPRYKIIEKRQSVAFWCNPISGHATLYWYQQILGQGPKLLIQFQNNGVVDDSQLPKDRFSAERLKGVDSTLKIQPAKLEDSAVYLCASSSKVGKNIQYFGAGTRLSVL.

The chain has TRBV25-1 and TRBJ2-7; 9 bases map to TRBD1. This CDR3 is built from 11 residues. Per germline, CDR1 MGHDK and CDR2 SYGVNS. Trimming took 11 bases from V and 7 from J; bases not matched to a gene: 6. In DNA form, the CDR3 reads TGTGCCGCACAGGGGGCGGGTGAGCAGTACTTC. Its translation is CAAQGAGEQYF.

J is TRBJ2-7 and V is TRBV10-2; D might be TRBD2 (6 bases). Germline CDR1 and CDR2: WSHSY and SAAADI. V lost 6 bases and J 4 bases, leaving 19 bases between the germline ends. The CDR3 sequence is 15 residues long. CDR3 sequence (DNA): TGCGCCAGCAGGGGGGTTGAGGGTGGGACTTACGAGCAGTACTTC. This codes for CASRGVEGGTYEQYF.

The V gene is TRBV2, the J gene TRBJ2-7; weak D call: TRBD2 (5 bases). The germline gives CDR1 SNHLY, CDR2 FYNNEI. V shed 1 base and J shed 6 bases, with 16 bases lying between them. The CDR3 has 15 amino acids. CDR3 sequence reads: CASSEGLAAVAEQYF. In nucleotides, the CDR3 is TGTGCCAGCAGTGAAGGTCTAGCAGCCGTGGCCGAGCAGTACTTC.

This clonotype appeared a single time. V gene TRBV4-3 combines with J gene TRBJ2-5; D remains unclear. Germline V gene data show CDR1 as LGHNA and CDR2 as YSLEER. This CDR3 has 15 amino acids. Trimming pared 0 bases from V and 2 bases from J, leaving 10 bases between. The CDR3 is CASSQEVGKQETQYF. The CDR3 DNA sequence: TGCGCCAGCAGCCAAGAGGTGGGCAAGCAAGAGACCCAGTACTTC.

The J gene is TRBJ1-2, the V gene TRBV20-1, with D unclear. Trimming shortened V by 2 bases and J by 8 bases, and 21 bases separated the two germline ends. The length of the CDR3 is 15 residues. Germline lookup yields CDR1 DFQATT and CDR2 SNEGSKA (reference sequence). This chain's CDR3 is CSARLVPTNNLGYTF. The CDR3 DNA sequence: TGCAGTGCTAGATTAGTGCCCACGAATAATCTCGGCTACACCTTC.

This clonotype was found many times. This chain uses TRBV3-2 with TRBJ2-7. TRBV3-2 is classified as a pseudogene. The CDR3 extends over 13 amino acids. CDR3 coding DNA: TGTGCCAGCAGCCATATGGACCATTACGAGCAGTACTTC. This codes for CASSHMDHYEQYF.

This clonotype was seen at least ten times. The J gene is TRBJ2-1, the V gene TRBV9; D gene uncertain. The CDR3 length is 15 residues. Trimming stripped 3 bases from V and 6 bases from J, with 16 bases between. Germline V gene lookup returns CDR1 SGDLS and CDR2 YYNGEE. CDR3 residues: CASSAWAVTGNEQFF. In DNA form, the CDR3 reads TGTGCCAGCAGCGCTTGGGCCGTAACCGGCAATGAGCAGTTCTTC. The entire variable domain, with the rest obtained from reference TRBV9 and TRBJ2-1, is as follows: DSGVTQTPKHLITATGQRVTLRCSPRSGDLSVYWYQQSLDQGLQFLIQYYNGEERAKGNILERFSAQQFPDLHSELNLSSLELGDSALYFCASSAWAVTGNEQFFGPGTRLTVL.

The chain links TRBV2 to TRBJ1-5; 7 positions agree with TRBD1. CDR3 length: 15 amino acids. Losses at the gene ends were 3 bases for V and 0 bases for J; bases not matched to a gene: 2. Germline CDR1 reads SNHLY; CDR2 reads FYNNEI. CDR3 amino acids: CASSEGQISNQPQHF. DNA for the CDR3: TGTGCCAGCAGTGAGGGACAGATTAGCAATCAGCCCCAGCATTTT.

The chain couples TRBV2 to TRBJ2-3; 8 positions match TRBD2. Germline CDR1 reads SNHLY; CDR2 reads FYNNEI. The CDR3 length is 14 residues. With V trimmed by 6 bases and J by 3 bases, 5 bases remained unmatched. CDR3 sequence (DNA): TGTGCCAGCAGAAGGGTAGCGGGGACAGATACGCAGTATTTT. Translating it yields CASRRVAGTDTQYF.

V usage is TRBV10-3 and J usage is TRBJ1-2, with 7 bases matching TRBD1. This CDR3 contains 12 residues. V gave up 6 bases and J gave up 3 bases; unmatched junction bases: 1. In germline, CDR1 is ENHRY, CDR2 SYGVKD. CDR3: CAIRGTDYGYTF. CDR3 sequence (DNA): TGTGCCATCAGGGGGACAGACTATGGCTACACCTTC.

This chain uses TRBV19 with TRBJ1-2; TRBD1 might be the D (5 bases). V was clipped by 3 bases and J by 5 bases, with 13 bases between them. Germline V lookup: CDR1 LNHDA, CDR2 SQIVND (reference sequence). The CDR3 sequence is 14 residues long. CDR3 nucleotides: TGTGCCAGTAGTATGAAGCCAGGGTCGTATGGCTACACCTTC. This translates into CASSMKPGSYGYTF.

The CDR3 here is CASSFVQGGQYEQYF. DNA for the CDR3: TGTGCCAGCAGCTTTGTTCAGGGGGGGCAGTACGAGCAGTACTTC. The chain links TRBV11-2 to TRBJ2-7; TRBD1 or TRBD2 may be the D gene (7 bases each). The CDR3 is 15 amino acids. Per the germline V gene, CDR1 is SGHAT and CDR2 is FQNNGV. V shed 3 bases and J shed 4 bases, with 16 bases lying between them.

This clonotype was counted a few times. The chain employs TRBV19 and TRBJ2-1; no firm D call. This CDR3 region has 14 residues. Germline lookup yields CDR1 LNHDA and CDR2 SQIVND (reference sequence). Trimming took 5 bases from V and 8 from J, leaving 16 bases between them. CDR3 nucleotide sequence: TGTGCCAGTAGTGAATTCGCCGGGTCTCATGAGCAGTTCTTC. This encodes CASSEFAGSHEQFF. The full variable domain, in which reference TRBV19 and TRBJ2-1 provide the parts outside the CDR3, is DGGITQSPKYLFRKEGQNVTLSCEQNLNHDAMYWYRQDPGQGLRLIYYSQIVNDFQKGDIAEGYSVSREKKESFPLTVTSAQKNPTAFYLCASSEFAGSHEQFFGPGTRLTVL.